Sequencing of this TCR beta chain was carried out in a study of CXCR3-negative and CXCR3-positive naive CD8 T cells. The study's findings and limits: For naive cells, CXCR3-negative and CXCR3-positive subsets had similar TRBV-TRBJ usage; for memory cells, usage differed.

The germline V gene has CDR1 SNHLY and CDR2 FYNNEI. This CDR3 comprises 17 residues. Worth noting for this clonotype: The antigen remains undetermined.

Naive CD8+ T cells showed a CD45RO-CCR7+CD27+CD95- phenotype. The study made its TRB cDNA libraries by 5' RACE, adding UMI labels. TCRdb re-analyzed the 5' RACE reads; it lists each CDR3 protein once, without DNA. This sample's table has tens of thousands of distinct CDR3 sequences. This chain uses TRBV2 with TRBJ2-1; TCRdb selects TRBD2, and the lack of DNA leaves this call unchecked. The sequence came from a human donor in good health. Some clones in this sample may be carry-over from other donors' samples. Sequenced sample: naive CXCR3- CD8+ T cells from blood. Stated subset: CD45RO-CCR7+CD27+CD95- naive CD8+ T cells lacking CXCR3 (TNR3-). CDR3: CASSEAPEGTADNEQFF.